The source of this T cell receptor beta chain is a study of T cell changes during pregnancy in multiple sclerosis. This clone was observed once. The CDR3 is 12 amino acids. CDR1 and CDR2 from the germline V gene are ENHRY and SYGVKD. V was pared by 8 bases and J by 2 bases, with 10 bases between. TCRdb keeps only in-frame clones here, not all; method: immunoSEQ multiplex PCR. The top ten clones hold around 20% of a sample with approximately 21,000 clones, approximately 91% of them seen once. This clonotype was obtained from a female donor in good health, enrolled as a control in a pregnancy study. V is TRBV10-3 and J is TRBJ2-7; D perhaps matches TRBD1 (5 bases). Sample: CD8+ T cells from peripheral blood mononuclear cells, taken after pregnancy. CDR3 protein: CAIRTQAYEQYF. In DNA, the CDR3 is TGTGCCATCCGGACACAGGCCTACGAGCAGTACTTC.